The 13 T cell receptor beta chains in this list originate from one sample, sequenced in a study of cytomegalovirus exposure and HLA in healthy donors. In the PCR, 60 Vbeta and 13 Jbeta primers were used. Only in-frame clones appear in the TCRdb table, and some are missing; sequencing was by immunoSEQ multiplex PCR. The data hold more than 90,000 clones, with roughly 76% observed a single time. What was sequenced was PBMCs. The receptor set was obtained from a human donor in good health.

This chain connects TRBV5-1 to TRBJ1-2; 7 bases map to TRBD1. The germline gives CDR1 SGHRS, CDR2 YFSETQ. V was pared by 3 bases and J by 0 bases, with 11 bases of the junction left unmatched. This CDR3 comprises 17 residues. The CDR3 region is CASSSSRGTPTNYGYTF. Here the CDR3 DNA reads TGCGCCAGCAGCTCTTCCAGGGGGACACCAACTAACTATGGCTACACCTTC.

The genes are TRBV5-6 and TRBJ2-4; 15 bases fit TRBD2. V lost 2 bases to trimming and J lost 8 bases; unmatched junction nucleotides: 5. The CDR3 has 16 residues. The V gene's germline CDR1 is SGHDT and CDR2 YYEEEE. CDR3 in amino acids: CASSLRTSGGGHIQYF. The CDR3 coding sequence is TGTGCCAGCAGCTTACGGACTAGCGGGGGGGGTCACATTCAGTACTTC.

This clone appeared a single time. The rearrangement uses TRBV4-1 and TRBJ2-3; TRBD2 matches 7 bases. The V segment lost 0 bases and the J segment 2 bases; nucleotides outside the gene matches: 5. CDR1 is MGHRA, CDR2 YSYEKL, per germline. The CDR3 consists of 16 residues. Here the CDR3 reads CASSQDFGGDTDTQYF. The CDR3 nucleotides read TGCGCCAGCAGCCAAGATTTTGGGGGGGACACAGATACGCAGTATTTT.

This clone was seen a handful of times. The chain joins TRBV6-5 to TRBJ1-1; D might be TRBD1 (5 bases). The CDR3 runs 13 residues. Germline CDR1 is MNHEY and CDR2 is SVGAGI. Trimming removed 0 bases at V and 6 bases at J, with 8 bases between. This chain's CDR3 is CASSYSGGAEAFF. The CDR3 nucleotides read TGTGCCAGCAGTTACTCGGGGGGAGCTGAAGCTTTCTTT.

The J gene is TRBJ2-7, the V gene TRBV19, with TRBD2 as a possible D gene (6 bases). The CDR3 has 12 residues. Looked up from germline, CDR1 is LNHDA and CDR2 is SQIVND (reference sequence). V was pared by 0 bases and J by 6 bases, with 6 bases between. The CDR3 coding sequence is TGTGCCAGTAGTATAGAGGGAGGCGAGCAGTACTTC. It translates to CASSIEGGEQYF.

J is TRBJ1-2 and V is TRBV6-5, with 8 bases that match TRBD1. Germline values: CDR1 MNHEY, CDR2 SVGAGI. The trim removed 5 bases at V and 4 bases at J, leaving 6 bases unmatched. CDR3 length equals 14 residues. The CDR3 DNA follows: TGTGCCAGCAGTGATCGACAGGGGATCTATGGCTACACCTTC. Its protein is CASSDRQGIYGYTF.

The chain links TRBV11-2 to TRBJ1-1; tentatively, D is TRBD1 (6 bases). The germline V gene encodes CDR1 SGHAT and CDR2 FQNNGV. CDR3 size: 13 residues. Trimming took 6 bases from V and 10 from J, leaving 18 bases between them. CDR3 bases: TGTGCCAGCAGATCGATTATGACAGGAGGAGCTTTCTTT. Translating gives CASRSIMTGGAFF.

The V gene is TRBV11-2, the J gene TRBJ1-5; maybe TRBD1 (5 bases). Between the trimmed V and J ends, which lost 0 bases and 6 bases, there was a span of 18 bases. The CDR3 has 17 amino acids. The germline gives CDR1 SGHAT, CDR2 FQNNGV. The CDR3 bases are TGTGCCAGCAGCTTAGATTCGAAGGGGTTTTTATGTCAGCCCCAGCATTTT. As protein: CASSLDSKGFLCQPQHF.

The table lists this clone with a count of one. The J gene is TRBJ2-5, the V gene TRBV7-2; 8 nucleotides agree with TRBD2. This CDR3 has 16 amino acids. V shed 0 bases, J shed 2 bases, and the junction held 5 bases outside the gene matches. Germline CDR1 and CDR2: SGHTA and FQGNSA. CDR3 coding DNA: TGTGCCAGCAGCTTAGCCCAGACTAGCGCTCAAGAGACCCAGTACTTC. It translates to CASSLAQTSAQETQYF.

The J gene is TRBJ1-2, the V gene TRBV2, with a weak D call TRBD1 (5 bases). V lost 3 bases, J lost 7 bases, and 12 bases lay in between. The CDR3 covers 13 residues. CDR1 SNHLY and CDR2 FYNNEI come from the germline V gene. The CDR3 sequence: CASSDRVGAGYTF. The CDR3 bases are TGTGCCAGCAGTGACAGGGTAGGGGCTGGCTACACCTTC.

This clone came up once. Other nucleotide sequences in the sample specify the same CDR3. V gene TRBV4-1 combines with J gene TRBJ1-2, with D possibly being TRBD1 (5 bases). V gave up 3 bases and J gave up 8 bases, with 19 bases separating them. This CDR3 comprises 15 residues. Germline V gives CDR1 MGHRA, CDR2 YSYEKL. The CDR3 nucleotides are TGCGCCAGCAGCCAGACTGAGGAGGGAAGGGGCGGCTACACCTTC. Its translation: CASSQTEEGRGGYTF.

The CDR3 is CASSLSFGNTIYF. DNA of the CDR3: TGTGCCAGCAGCTTATCCTTTGGAAACACCATATATTTT. The rearrangement uses TRBV7-9 and TRBJ1-3; D gene unclear. Trimming left V 2 bases short and J 3 bases short, with 5 bases between. Looked up from germline, CDR1 is SEHNR and CDR2 is FQNEAQ (reference sequence). The CDR3 has 13 amino acids.

The V call is TRBV5-6, the J call TRBJ2-1, with 9 bases matching TRBD2. Trimming cost V 4 bases and J 1 base; bases outside gene matches: 3. The CDR3 extends over 15 amino acids. Looked up from germline, CDR1 is SGHDT and CDR2 is YYEEEE. This chain's CDR3 is CASSLSGGSYNEQFF. CDR3 bases: TGTGCCAGCAGCCTTAGCGGGGGTTCCTACAATGAGCAGTTCTTC.